The clone carrying this T cell receptor (beta chain) was recorded a few times. This entry belongs to a study of immune evolution from preneoplasia to lung adenocarcinoma. The repertoire was sequenced with immunoSEQ multiplex PCR; TCRdb's copy has only in-frame clones and lacks some. The sample has a few thousand clones; 77% are singletons. Trimming pared 2 bases from V and 6 bases from J, leaving 19 bases between. This CDR3 contains 16 residues. Germline V gives CDR1 LGHNA, CDR2 YNFKEQ. This receptor was taken from a person in their sixties or seventies with lung adenocarcinoma. The chain employs TRBV4-2 and TRBJ1-2, with D perhaps matching TRBD1 (5 bases). Input material: FFPE adjacent normal lung tissue. The CDR3 sequence is CASSQLWDLRGDGYTF. The CDR3 coding sequence is TGTGCCAGCAGCCAACTTTGGGACCTACGAGGGGATGGCTACACCTTC.